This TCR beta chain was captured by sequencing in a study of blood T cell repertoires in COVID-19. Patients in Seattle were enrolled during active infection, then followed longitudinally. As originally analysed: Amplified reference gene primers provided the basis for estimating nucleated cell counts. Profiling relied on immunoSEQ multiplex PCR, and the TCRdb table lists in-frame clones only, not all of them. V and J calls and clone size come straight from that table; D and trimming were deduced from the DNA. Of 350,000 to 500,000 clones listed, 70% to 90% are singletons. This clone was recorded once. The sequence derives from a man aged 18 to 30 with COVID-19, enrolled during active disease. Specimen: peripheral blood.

The CDR3 sequence: CASSPDRPRTDTQYF. CDR3 bases: TGTGCCAGCAGCCCGGACAGGCCCCGCACAGATACGCAGTATTTT. The chain carries TRBV6-6 and TRBJ2-3, with 7 bases fitting TRBD1. Trimming took 6 bases from V and 1 from J; bases not matched to a gene: 7. Germline V CDR1 and CDR2: MNHNY, SVGAGI (reference sequence). The CDR3 extends over 15 amino acids.